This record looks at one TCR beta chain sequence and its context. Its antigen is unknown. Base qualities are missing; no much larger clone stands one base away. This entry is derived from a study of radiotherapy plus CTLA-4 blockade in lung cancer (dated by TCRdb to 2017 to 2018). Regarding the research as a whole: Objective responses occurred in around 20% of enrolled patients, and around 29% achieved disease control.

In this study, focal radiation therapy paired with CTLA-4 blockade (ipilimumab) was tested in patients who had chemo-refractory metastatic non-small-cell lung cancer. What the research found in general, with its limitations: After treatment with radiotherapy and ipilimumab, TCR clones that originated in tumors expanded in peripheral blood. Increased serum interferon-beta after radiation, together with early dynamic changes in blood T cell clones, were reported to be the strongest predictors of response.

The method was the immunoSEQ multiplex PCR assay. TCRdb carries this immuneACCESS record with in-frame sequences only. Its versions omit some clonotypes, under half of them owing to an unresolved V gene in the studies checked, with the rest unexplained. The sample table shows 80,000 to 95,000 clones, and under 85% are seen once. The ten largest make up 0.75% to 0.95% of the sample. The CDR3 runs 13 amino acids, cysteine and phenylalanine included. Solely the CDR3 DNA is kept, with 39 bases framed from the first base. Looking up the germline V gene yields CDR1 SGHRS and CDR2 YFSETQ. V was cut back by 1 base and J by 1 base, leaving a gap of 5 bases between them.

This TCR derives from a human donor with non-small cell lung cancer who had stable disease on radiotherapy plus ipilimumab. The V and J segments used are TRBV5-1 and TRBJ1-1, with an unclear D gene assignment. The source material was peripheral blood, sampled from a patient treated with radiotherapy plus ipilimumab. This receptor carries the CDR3 CASSLKANTEAFF. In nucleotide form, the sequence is TGCGCCAGCAGCTTGAAGGCGAACACTGAAGCTTTCTTT.